These 15 T cell receptor beta chains came from one sample sequenced in a study of cytomegalovirus exposure and HLA in healthy donors (dated by TCRdb to 2015 to 2018). Library prep was done by the immunoSEQ multiplex PCR assay. For the multiplex PCR, a mixture combining 60 forward primers for TCR Vbeta segments and 13 reverse primers for TCR Jbeta segments was used. The clones in this table, taken by TCRdb from immuneACCESS, are in-frame only. Not every clone is retained; where verified, under half of the shortfall comes from an unresolved V gene, and the cause of the rest is unknown. The sample table holds tens of thousands of clones, of which around three quarters were seen once. The ten biggest clones cover 0.57% of the sample. Specimen: PBMCs. Receptor source: a man aged 25 to 45 in good health and CMV-seronegative.

This chain joins TRBV27 and TRBJ2-1; 9 positions match TRBD2. The J segment lost 3 bases and the V segment lost 5 bases, leaving 5 bases of the junction unmatched. Germline lookup yields CDR1 MNHEY and CDR2 SMNVEV (reference sequence). The CDR3 spans 15 residues. This CDR3 is CASSLLAGIYNEQFF. The CDR3 DNA follows: TGTGCCAGCAGTCTCCTAGCGGGGATCTACAATGAGCAGTTCTTC.

The chain is built from TRBV9 and TRBJ2-1; TRBD2 matches at 7 bases. CDR1 is SGDLS, CDR2 YYNGEE, per germline. The CDR3 consists of 13 residues. The junction had 9 bases not matched to a gene; V was cut back by 0 bases and J by 15 bases. CDR3 in DNA: TGTGCCAGCAGCGTAGGAGAGCGGGAACGGCTGTTCTTC. It encodes CASSVGERERLFF.

The chain has TRBV7-2 and TRBJ1-6; maybe TRBD1 (5 bases). The germline CDR1 and CDR2 sequences are SGHTA and FQGNSA. CDR3 length: 13 residues. The V gene lost 5 bases and the J gene lost 10 bases, with 12 bases spanning the gap. CDR3 bases: TGTGCCAGCAGCACCCGACAGTTGTCACCCCTCCACTTT. Translating it yields CASSTRQLSPLHF.

The gene calls are TRBV7-2 and TRBJ2-1, with 9 bases that match TRBD1. Germline loops: CDR1 SGHTA, CDR2 FQGNSA. The CDR3 runs 15 residues. The V gene end was trimmed by 6 bases and the J gene end by 4 bases; junction bases not matched to a gene: 7. The CDR3 protein is CASRLSGTGYNEQFF. CDR3 sequence (DNA): TGTGCCAGCAGACTATCCGGGACAGGGTACAATGAGCAGTTCTTC.

J is TRBJ1-3 and V is TRBV7-7, with a possible D match to TRBD1 (5 bases). This CDR3 region has 15 residues. Germline CDR1 is SSHAT and CDR2 is FNYEAQ (reference sequence). Trimming took off 1 base at V and 3 bases at J, with 10 bases between the two ends. CDR3 amino acids: CASSLGPGLGNTIYF. The CDR3 bases are TGTGCCAGCAGCTTAGGGCCAGGGCTTGGAAACACCATATATTTT.

In this sample, this clone turned up once. This sequence joins TRBV19 and TRBJ2-1; D is possibly TRBD1 (6 bases). CDR3 size: 13 residues. V lost 5 bases and J lost 6, with 11 bases in between. Germline V gene lookup returns CDR1 LNHDA and CDR2 SQIVND (reference sequence). CDR3 loop: CASSYNRVNEQFF. The CDR3 DNA is TGTGCCAGTAGTTATAACAGGGTCAATGAGCAGTTCTTC.

Of note for this clone: Other DNA sequences in this specimen translate into the identical CDR3. The V gene is TRBV2, the J gene TRBJ2-1, with 9 bases fitting TRBD1. CDR3 length: 14 residues. Germline CDR1 and CDR2: SNHLY and FYNNEI. The CDR3 loop reads CATHGGQGIDEQFF. The CDR3 DNA is TGTGCTACCCATGGGGGACAGGGTATCGATGAGCAGTTCTTC.

The rearrangement joins TRBV14 to TRBJ1-2; D is perhaps TRBD1 (5 bases). The ends were cut back, 0 bases at V and 1 base at J, with 21 bases in the middle. CDR3 size: 19 residues. CDR1 is SGHDN and CDR2 is FVKESK in the germline V gene. The CDR3 nucleotides read TGTGCCAGCAGCCAAGATTTTTGGTCTGACAGCCTAGTTAACTATGGCTACACCTTC. Translating it yields CASSQDFWSDSLVNYGYTF.

This clone was seen a few times. The rearrangement uses TRBV9 and TRBJ1-1; a weak D match, TRBD1 (5 bases). The CDR3 covers 13 residues. CDR1 and CDR2 from the germline V gene are SGDLS and YYNGEE. V was clipped by 4 bases and J by 6 bases, with 13 bases between them. For the CDR3, the DNA is TGTGCCAGCAGCAGGGGACTCGGAGCTGAAGCTTTCTTT. Translated: CASSRGLGAEAFF.

In this sample, this clone turned up a few times. The J gene is TRBJ1-3, the V gene TRBV5-1; D is uncertain. The germline V gene encodes CDR1 SGHRS and CDR2 YFSETQ. The V and J ends lost 0 bases and 2 bases respectively, with 12 bases between them. This CDR3 is built from 16 residues. CDR3 sequence: CASSLGIDKAGNTIYF. DNA of the CDR3: TGCGCCAGCAGCTTGGGAATTGACAAGGCTGGAAACACCATATATTTT.

The rearrangement joins TRBV28 to TRBJ2-7; TRBD2 might be the D (6 bases). Per germline, CDR1 MDHEN and CDR2 SYDVKM. With 2 bases removed from V and 5 bases from J, the gap between germline ends came to 13 bases. The CDR3 runs to 14 residues. The CDR3 is CASSLASSADEQYF. For the CDR3, the DNA is TGTGCCAGCAGTTTAGCGTCTAGCGCGGACGAGCAGTACTTC.

The V call is TRBV6-5, the J call TRBJ1-3; TRBD1 matches at 10 bases. V lost 6 bases and J lost 2; bases outside the gene matches: 4. The germline V gene encodes CDR1 MNHEY and CDR2 SVGAGI. The CDR3 sequence is 15 residues long. The CDR3 reads CASRPGTGAGNTIYF. The CDR3 nucleotides are TGTGCCAGCAGACCCGGGACAGGGGCTGGAAACACCATATATTTT.

The chain couples TRBV5-1 to TRBJ1-1; no clear D gene. Germline V gene data show CDR1 as SGHRS and CDR2 as YFSETQ. Between the trimmed V and J ends, which lost 0 bases and 4 bases, there was a span of 10 bases. The CDR3 runs 14 residues. DNA of the CDR3: TGCGCCAGCAGCTTGGTTGTGGAGGGCACTGAAGCTTTCTTT. Residues: CASSLVVEGTEAFF.

The genes are TRBV7-8 and TRBJ2-7, with 12 bases matching TRBD2. V lost 4 bases, J lost 5 bases, and 9 bases stayed unmatched. The CDR3 is 16 residues long. Germline V gene sequence: CDR1 SGHVS, CDR2 FQNEAQ. CDR3 sequence reads: CASSSWTSGNFDEQYV. CDR3 sequence (DNA): TGTGCCAGCAGCTCCTGGACTAGCGGGAATTTCGACGAGCAGTACGTC.

The CDR3 here is CASSFLDRGSYEQYF. DNA for the CDR3: TGTGCCAGCAGCTTTCTGGACAGGGGGTCCTACGAGCAGTACTTC. The chain is built from TRBV7-8 and TRBJ2-7; 10 nucleotides agree with TRBD1. V shed 3 bases, J shed 1 base, and the junction held 3 bases outside the gene matches. This CDR3 has 15 amino acids. Germline lookup yields CDR1 SGHVS and CDR2 FQNEAQ.